The rows below give T cell receptor beta chains drawn from one sample of a study of Tregs in tolerant kidney transplant recipients. TCRdb keeps only in-frame clones here, not all; method: immunoSEQ multiplex PCR. The table records some 70,000 clones, roughly 91% of them present only once. The input for sequencing was CD4+ T cells from blood, taken before the transplant. These receptor sequences come from a human donor who received a combined kidney and bone marrow transplant. CDR3s include the opening cysteine and the closing phenylalanine or tryptophan. A D gene is named only where the DNA matches it firmly. Clone size is shown for a subset of rows, as once, few, many or a class of expanded clone.

TRBV9	NA	NA	TRBJ2-3	TGTGCCAGCAGCGTAGCCTACACAGATACGCAGTATTTT	CASSVAYTDTQYF
TRBV5-6	NA	NA	TRBJ1-5	TGTGCCAGCAGCTTGGAAGGGAGTCAGCCCCAGCATTTT	CASSLEGSQPQHF
TRBV2	TRBD1	NA	TRBJ2-7	TGTGCCAGCAGGGGGACAGGGGGAACAGAGCAGTACTTC	CASRGTGGTEQYF
TRBV4-2	NA	NA	TRBJ2-7	TGTGCCAGCAGCCAAGATTATAGTCCCACCTACGAGCAGTACTTC	CASSQDYSPTYEQYF
TRBV29-1	NA	NA	TRBJ1-1	TGCAGCGTGAACAGATACACTGAAGCTTTCTTT	CSVNRYTEAFF
TRBV4-2	TRBD2	NA	TRBJ2-7	TGTGCCAGCAGCCAAGAAACAGCCGGGACTAGCGGGAGGGCACAGTACTTC	CASSQETAGTSGRAQYF
TRBV15	TRBD1	NA	TRBJ2-7	TGTGCCACCAGCAGAGATTTACGACAGGGGGCTGTCGAGCAGTACTTC	CATSRDLRQGAVEQYF
TRBV19	NA	NA	TRBJ1-2	TGTGCCAGTAGAACAGGGATGGGCGGCTACACCTTC	CASRTGMGGYTF
TRBV11-3	NA	NA	TRBJ2-1	TGTGCCAGCAGCTTTAGAGGGCAGGCCAATGAGCAGTTCTTC	CASSFRGQANEQFF
TRBV19	TRBD1	NA	TRBJ1-4	TGTGCCAGTAGCGTGGACAGGGAAAACGAAAAACTGTTTTTT	CASSVDRENEKLFF
TRBV19	NA	few	TRBJ1-2	TGTGCCAGTAGACTACAGGACCGGACCTATGGCTACACCTTC	CASRLQDRTYGYTF
TRBV6-1	TRBD1	NA	TRBJ2-5	TGTGCCAGCAGTGTACGACAGGGGGGGGGAGAGACCCAGTACTTC	CASSVRQGGGETQYF
TRBV27	TRBD2	NA	TRBJ2-1	TGTGCCAGCAGTTTTCCAGCCCTAGCGGGAGTTAAGAATGAGCAGTTCTTC	CASSFPALAGVKNEQFF
TRBV29-1	TRBD2	NA	TRBJ2-1	TGCAGCGTTGGGTCTAGCGGCAATGAGCAGTTCTTC	CSVGSSGNEQFF
TRBV4-1	NA	once	TRBJ2-3	TGCGCCAGCAGCCAAGATGAGGGAAGAGATACGCAGTATTTT	CASSQDEGRDTQYF
TRBV9	NA	once	TRBJ1-4	TGTGCCAACAGCGTAGAGGGCAGGGTGGGGTCTACTAATGAAAAACTGTTTTTT	CANSVEGRVGSTNEKLFF
TRBV18	NA	NA	TRBJ2-7	TGTGCCAGCTCACCATTAGACAGCCCCATTACCTACGAGCAGTACTTC	CASSPLDSPITYEQYF
TRBV6-1	NA	NA	TRBJ2-1	TGTGCCAGCAGTGGTTTAGGGTTGGGAGGCAATGAGCAGTTCTTC	CASSGLGLGGNEQFF
TRBV5-6	NA	NA	TRBJ1-3	TGTGCCAGCAGCGAGCAGGGTACTGGAAACACCATATATTTT	CASSEQGTGNTIYF
TRBV6-1	TRBD1	NA	TRBJ2-7	TGTGCCAGCAGTGCAGAACAGGGGGCCCTGGGTGAGCAGTACTTC	CASSAEQGALGEQYF
TRBV7-3	NA	NA	TRBJ2-1	TGTGCCAGCAGCTTAGAGCAGGGTTGGAATGAGCAGTTCTTC	CASSLEQGWNEQFF
TRBV19	TRBD1	NA	TRBJ2-7	TGTGCCAGTAGTAGGGAGACAGGGTCGGTGAGTTACGAGCAGTACTTC	CASSRETGSVSYEQYF
TRBV7-8	TRBD2	NA	TRBJ2-2	TGTGCCAGCAGCCAGGCGGGAGGGAGAGCCGGGGAGCTGTTTTTT	CASSQAGGRAGELFF
TRBV5-1	TRBD2	NA	TRBJ2-3	TGCGCCAGCAGCTTGGGACTAGCGGGAGATACGCAGTATTTT	CASSLGLAGDTQYF
TRBV9	TRBD2	NA	TRBJ2-1	TGTGCCAGCAGCGTGCCTTGGGGCGCGGGAGACGGTGAGCAGTTCTTC	CASSVPWGAGDGEQFF
TRBV5-1	TRBD1	NA	TRBJ2-3	TGCGCCAGCAGCCAAACAGGGGCTAGCACAGATACGCAGTATTTT	CASSQTGASTDTQYF
TRBV6-5	NA	once	TRBJ2-1	TGTGCCAGCAGCCGCACCACAGGGAATGAGCAGTTCTTC	CASSRTTGNEQFF
TRBV30	TRBD2	NA	TRBJ2-1	TGTGCCTGGCGCTCAGCGGGAACTGAGCAGTTCTTC	CAWRSAGTEQFF
TRBV5-1	NA	NA	TRBJ2-2	TGCGCCAGCAGGGAACTAGTAACGGACACCGGGGAGCTGTTTTTT	CASRELVTDTGELFF
TRBV4-1	TRBD2	NA	TRBJ2-3	TGCGCCAGCAGCCAAGGAGAGGGCGGGAGCGTTGGAGATACGCAGTATTTT	CASSQGEGGSVGDTQYF
TRBV2	NA	NA	TRBJ2-7	TGTGCCAGCAGTGAAGTAGACACTTCCTACGAGCAGTACTTC	CASSEVDTSYEQYF
TRBV20-1	NA	NA	TRBJ1-2	TGCAGTGCTAGGGAGGGCTTAGGCTACACCTTC	CSAREGLGYTF
TRBV19	TRBD2	NA	TRBJ2-7	TGTGCCAGTAGTACTAGCGGTACGGGGCTCTACGAGCAGTACTTC	CASSTSGTGLYEQYF
TRBV27	NA	NA	TRBJ2-7	TGTGCCAGCAGTTCCGGACTGGTCTACGAGCAGTACTTC	CASSSGLVYEQYF
TRBV28	NA	NA	TRBJ2-7	TGTGCCAGCAGTCCTCCAGGTTCCTACGAGCAGTACTTC	CASSPPGSYEQYF
TRBV4-3	NA	NA	TRBJ1-1	TGCGCCAGCAGCCAAGATAGGGGTAAGACGCAGGCTTTCTTT	CASSQDRGKTQAFF
TRBV7-6	TRBD1	NA	TRBJ1-4	TGTGCCAGCAGCCCTACTACCCGGACAGGGAATGAAAAACTGTTTTTT	CASSPTTRTGNEKLFF
TRBV4-2	NA	NA	TRBJ1-2	TGTGCCAGCAGCCAGCCACAGGGAAGCTATGGCTACACCTTC	CASSQPQGSYGYTF
TRBV28	TRBD2	NA	TRBJ2-3	TGTGCCAGCAGTCCTCCCCGGTTTCGGGGAGGGAAAGATACGCAGTATTTT	CASSPPRFRGGKDTQYF
TRBV28	NA	NA	TRBJ2-7	TGTGCCAGCAGCCCCCCCGGGACAAGGTCCTACGAGCAGTACTTC	CASSPPGTRSYEQYF
TRBV2	TRBD1	once	TRBJ2-1	TGTGCCAGCAGGTCGGACAGGGGGCGTATATATGAGCAGTTCTTC	CASRSDRGRIYEQFF
TRBV28	TRBD1	NA	TRBJ2-7	TGTGCCAGCAGTCCCGGCGACAGGGGTAGGTACGAGCAGTACTTC	CASSPGDRGRYEQYF
TRBV6-4	TRBD1	NA	TRBJ1-1	TGTGCCAGCAGCTTAATCCCACAGGGGTTGAACACTGAAGCTTTCTTT	CASSLIPQGLNTEAFF
TRBV5-4	NA	NA	TRBJ2-7	TGTGCCAGCAGCCCCACCTCAACCAGGGGAGGGGACTACGAGCAGTACTTC	CASSPTSTRGGDYEQYF
TRBV6-5	TRBD2	few	TRBJ2-7	TGTGCCAGCAGTTACAATGCGGGAGTACGGTACGAGCAGTACTTC	CASSYNAGVRYEQYF
TRBV28	TRBD2	few	TRBJ2-7	TGTGCCAGCAGGGACGGTGGACTAGCGGGAGTGGAGCAGTACTTC	CASRDGGLAGVEQYF
TRBV13	NA	once	TRBJ2-7	TGTGCCAGCAGCTCCACGGTAAGCGGTTGGGTAGACGAGCAGTACTTC	CASSSTVSGWVDEQYF
TRBV27	NA	NA	TRBJ1-2	TGTGCCAGCAGTTTATCGTTCACTAACTATGGCTACACCTTC	CASSLSFTNYGYTF
TRBV5-1	NA	NA	TRBJ2-3	TGCGCCAGCAGCTTGGCGGGGGGCACAGATACGCAGTATTTT	CASSLAGGTDTQYF
TRBV5-1	TRBD2	once	TRBJ2-1	TGCGCCAGCAGCCCGGGGGGGGAGGGGAATGAGCAGTTCTTC	CASSPGGEGNEQFF
TRBV28	NA	NA	TRBJ1-1	TGTGCCATTTCCCCGGTCGCGAACACTGAAGCTTTCTTT	CAISPVANTEAFF
TRBV5-5	NA	NA	TRBJ1-4	TGTGCCAGCAGCTTGATGGGGGGTGAAAAACTGTTTTTT	CASSLMGGEKLFF